The next 4 T cell receptor beta chains were all read from a single sample in a study of cytomegalovirus exposure and HLA in healthy donors. PCR was performed using 60 Vbeta and 13 Jbeta primers. Method: immunoSEQ multiplex PCR; TCRdb's copy keeps in-frame clones and lacks some. This table holds about 43,000 clones, around 53% found once. Specimen: PBMCs. The receptors here all came from a man aged 60-69 years in good health and CMV-seronegative.

This clone was counted a few times. V gene TRBV5-1 combines with J gene TRBJ2-5, with D perhaps TRBD2 (5 bases). From germline, CDR1 is SGHRS and CDR2 YFSETQ. V dropped 2 bases and J dropped 4 bases, with 6 bases sitting between them. CDR3 length equals 12 residues. CDR3 DNA sequence: TGCGCCAGCAGCTTACTAGGAGAGACCCAGTACTTC. Residues: CASSLLGETQYF. The full variable domain, completed using reference TRBV5-1 and TRBJ2-5, is KAGVTQTPRYLIKTRGQQVTLSCSPISGHRSVSWYQQTPGQGLQFLFEYFSETQRNKGNFPGRFSGRQFSNSRSEMNVSTLELGDSALYLCASSLLGETQYFGPGTRLLVL.

This chain uses TRBV5-1 with TRBJ2-2; 10 bases fit TRBD2. J was trimmed by 6 bases and V by 5 bases; bases with no gene match: 4. The CDR3 extends over 14 amino acids. Germline CDR1 SGHRS, CDR2 YFSETQ. CDR3 region: CASSPSGSPGELFF. The CDR3 region has the DNA TGCGCCAGCAGTCCTAGCGGGAGTCCCGGGGAGCTGTTTTTT.

The genes are TRBV10-1 and TRBJ1-1; 9 bases map to TRBD1. CDR1 is WNHNN and CDR2 is SYGVQD in the germline V gene (reference sequence). V was pared by 6 bases and J by 5 bases, with 4 bases of the junction left unmatched. This CDR3 is built from 13 residues. The CDR3 sequence is CASRGQGGTEAFF. In DNA, the CDR3 is TGCGCCAGCAGGGGACAGGGAGGGACTGAAGCTTTCTTT.

The V gene is TRBV2, the J gene TRBJ1-1, with unresolved D. The CDR3 length is 12 residues. Germline loops: CDR1 SNHLY, CDR2 FYNNEI. V lost 2 bases and J lost 3, with 4 bases in between. The CDR3 reads CASSEQYTEAFF. CDR3 bases: TGTGCCAGCAGTGAACAGTACACTGAAGCTTTCTTT.